One sample yielded the 27 T cell receptor beta chains listed below, sequenced in a study of STAT3 mutations in large granular lymphocyte leukemia. Study outcomes and limitations: At least one immunodominant TCR beta clonotype appeared in every T-cell large granular lymphocyte leukemia patient.

Their recognized antigens are unknown. Some clones are missing from TCRdb's copy, which holds only in-frame ones; the method was immunoSEQ multiplex PCR. The repertoire holds roughly 40,000 clones, with roughly 81% as singletons. The material sequenced was PBMCs. These receptors came from a human donor with T large granular lymphocyte leukemia. Some clones in this sample may be carry-over from other donors' samples.

The CDR3 spells CASSADTGNTIYF. As DNA, the CDR3 is TGTGCCAGCAGTGCTGACACTGGAAACACCATATATTTT. The chain joins TRBV2 to TRBJ1-3; D remains ambiguous. The CDR3 length is 13 residues. CDR1 SNHLY and CDR2 FYNNEI come from the germline V gene. Between the trimmed V and J ends, which lost 4 bases and 2 bases, there was a span of 6 bases.

The V gene is TRBV7-2, the J gene TRBJ2-5; the match to TRBD2 covers 7 bases. The CDR3 loop spans 15 amino acids. V was pared by 4 bases and J by 3 bases, with 8 bases of the junction left unmatched. Germline CDR1 is SGHTA and CDR2 is FQGNSA. The CDR3 region is CASSSWPAGEETQYF. As DNA, the CDR3 is TGTGCCAGCAGCTCCTGGCCCGCGGGGGAAGAGACCCAGTACTTC.

The chain employs TRBV13 and TRBJ2-3, with 10 positions matching TRBD1. The V and J ends lost 5 bases and 4 bases, in that order; junction bases with no gene match: 6. The CDR3 runs 15 residues. The germline V gene encodes CDR1 PRHDT and CDR2 FYEKMQ (reference sequence). The CDR3 coding sequence is TGTGCCAGCAGCCTAAGACAGGGGGCGGCAGATACGCAGTATTTT. This translates into CASSLRQGAADTQYF.

The gene calls are TRBV13 and TRBJ2-7; D is uncertain. Germline CDR1 is PRHDT and CDR2 is FYEKMQ (reference sequence). The ends were cut back, 3 bases at V and 5 bases at J, with 8 bases in the middle. The CDR3 loop spans 12 amino acids. CDR3 sequence (DNA): TGTGCCAGCAGCTTCGAAGGAGACGAGCAGTACGTC. It is translated as CASSFEGDEQYV.

CDR3 nucleotides: TGTGCCAGCAGCCGATCGTCGGCCGTCGTATCCGGGGAGCTGTTTTTT. Translation: CASSRSSAVVSGELFF. This sequence joins TRBV7-2 and TRBJ2-2; no firm D call. The CDR3 contains 16 residues. The ends were cut back, 5 bases at V and 6 bases at J, with 19 bases in the middle. Germline CDR1 and CDR2: SGHTA and FQGNSA.

CDR3 protein: CASRETGRKNTGELFF. The CDR3 DNA reads TGTGCCAGCAGAGAGACGGGGCGAAAGAACACCGGGGAGCTGTTTTTT. This sequence joins TRBV28 and TRBJ2-2; D may correspond to TRBD1 or TRBD2 (5 bases each). The CDR3 is 16 residues long. CDR1 and CDR2 (germline): MDHEN, SYDVKM. Between the trimmed V and J ends, which lost 6 bases and 1 base, there was a span of 15 bases.

The chain combines TRBV18 with TRBJ2-2; 8 nucleotides align to TRBD1. The V and J ends lost 3 bases and 1 base, in that order; junction bases with no gene match: 7. The CDR3 length is 17 residues. Germline V lookup: CDR1 KGHSH, CDR2 LQKENI. CDR3 amino acids: CASSPRGQAMNTGELFF. The CDR3 region has the DNA TGTGCCAGCTCACCCCGGGGACAGGCAATGAACACCGGGGAGCTGTTTTTT.

This chain joins TRBV28 and TRBJ2-7; D may be TRBD1 (6 bases). The CDR3 covers 14 residues. Looked up from germline, CDR1 is MDHEN and CDR2 is SYDVKM. V was cut by 6 bases and J by 0 bases, with 12 bases left in between. CDR3 sequence reads: CASSSEGVSYEQYV. Here the CDR3 DNA reads TGTGCCAGCAGCAGCGAGGGGGTCTCCTACGAGCAGTACGTC.

This CDR3 reads CASSLLAGVSEQYV. The CDR3 DNA reads TGTGCCAGCAGCTTATTAGCGGGGGTTTCCGAGCAGTACGTC. The chain combines TRBV5-8 with TRBJ2-7, with TRBD2 identical over 9 bases. J was trimmed by 6 bases and V by 2 bases; bases with no gene match: 6. In germline, CDR1 is SGHTS, CDR2 YDEGEE. This CDR3 is 14 amino acids long.

The J gene is TRBJ1-1, the V gene TRBV20-1, with D possibly TRBD1 on 6 matching bases. The CDR3 sequence is 11 residues long. V shed 3 bases and J shed 9 bases, with 11 bases lying between them. Germline CDR1 and CDR2: DFQATT and SNEGSKA (reference sequence). The CDR3 reads CSASLQGKAFF. CDR3 nucleotides: TGCAGTGCTAGCCTCCAGGGGAAAGCTTTCTTT.

The chain combines TRBV10-2 with TRBJ2-3; 9 bases fit TRBD2. The junction had 3 bases not matched to a gene; V was cut back by 4 bases and J by 4 bases. This CDR3 spans 14 amino acids. Per germline, CDR1 WSHSY and CDR2 SAAADI. The CDR3 sequence: CASSVAGVADTQYF. As DNA, the CDR3 is TGCGCCAGCAGTGTAGCGGGGGTGGCAGATACGCAGTATTTT.

This rearrangement joins TRBV28 to TRBJ1-4; possible D gene TRBD1, 5 bases. CDR1 MDHEN and CDR2 SYDVKM come from the germline V gene. The CDR3 spans 14 residues. V gave up 7 bases and J gave up 10 bases, with 19 bases separating them. The CDR3 here is CASTGGPVVGKLFF. The CDR3 DNA follows: TGTGCCAGCACTGGGGGACCTGTTGTAGGAAAACTGTTTTTT.

This clone was seen just once. V and J are TRBV5-1 and TRBJ2-1, with 7 bases identical to TRBD2. The CDR3 has 14 amino acids. The V and J ends lost 4 bases and 8 bases, in that order; junction bases with no gene match: 9. Germline CDR1 and CDR2: SGHRS and YFSETQ. The CDR3 reads CASSPGTIQDEQFF. CDR3 sequence (DNA): TGCGCCAGCAGCCCCGGGACTATACAGGATGAGCAGTTCTTC.

This chain connects TRBV5-6 to TRBJ1-5, with D perhaps TRBD1 (5 bases). Germline loops: CDR1 SGHDT, CDR2 YYEEEE. The CDR3 totals 14 residues. V was pared by 1 base and J by 4 bases, with 9 bases between. As DNA, the CDR3 is TGTGCCAGCAGCTTGATTCGGGGGAATCAGCCCCAGCATTTT. Its protein product is CASSLIRGNQPQHF. The full variable domain, with the rest looked up from reference TRBV5-6 and TRBJ1-5, is DAGVTQSPTHLIKTRGQQVTLRCSPKSGHDTVSWYQQALGQGPQFIFQYYEEEERQRGNFPDRFSGHQFPNYSSELNVNALLLGDSALYLCASSLIRGNQPQHFGDGTRLSIL.

The rearrangement links TRBV5-6 to TRBJ2-5; D might be TRBD2 (7 bases). Germline lookup yields CDR1 SGHDT and CDR2 YYEEEE. Trimming pared 0 bases from V and 3 bases from J, leaving 12 bases between. The length of the CDR3 is 15 residues. Here the CDR3 reads CASSLGGGAEETQYF. The DNA for the CDR3 is TGTGCCAGCAGCTTGGGAGGGGGGGCCGAAGAGACCCAGTACTTC.

V and J are TRBV30 and TRBJ1-1; tentatively, D is TRBD1 (6 bases). The germline gives CDR1 GTSNPN, CDR2 SVGIG (reference sequence). The CDR3 contains 16 residues. Trimming cost V 7 bases and J 2 bases, with 23 bases left between them. The CDR3 DNA reads as TGTGCCTCCGAGGAAGGCAGGGGACGGGAAAACACTGAAGCTTTCTTT. It translates to CASEEGRGRENTEAFF.

V gene TRBV7-9 combines with J gene TRBJ2-2; 13 nucleotides match TRBD2. V lost 5 bases, J lost 6 bases, and 6 bases stayed unmatched. Germline V gene sequence: CDR1 SEHNR, CDR2 FQNEAQ (reference sequence). This CDR3 spans 16 amino acids. CDR3 amino acids: CASSELAGGIPGELFF. The CDR3, as DNA: TGTGCCAGCAGCGAACTAGCGGGGGGGATCCCCGGGGAGCTGTTTTTT.

The J gene is TRBJ2-5, the V gene TRBV6-5; perhaps D is TRBD1 or TRBD2 (6 bases each). CDR3 length: 15 amino acids. Trimming left V 5 bases short and J 3 bases short, with 16 bases between. Germline values: CDR1 MNHEY, CDR2 SVGAGI. The CDR3 DNA reads TGTGCCAGCAGTCAGGGGTTGGGAGGCAAAGAGACCCAGTACTTC. It is translated as CASSQGLGGKETQYF.

This clone was counted a few times. This sequence joins TRBV7-6 and TRBJ2-2; 10 positions match TRBD2. Trimming took 5 bases from V and 3 from J; bases not matched to a gene: 3. CDR3 length equals 15 residues. The germline V gene encodes CDR1 SGHVS and CDR2 FNYEAQ. The CDR3 DNA sequence: TGTGCCAGCAGCCATAGCGGGGGGTACACCGGGGAGCTGTTTTTT. This encodes CASSHSGGYTGELFF.

The chain recombines TRBV19 with TRBJ2-1; 9 bases align to TRBD2. From germline, CDR1 is LNHDA and CDR2 SQIVND (reference sequence). The V and J ends lost 7 bases and 10 bases, in that order; junction bases with no gene match: 8. CDR3 length: 13 residues. CDR3 protein: CASKVAGESEQFF. The DNA of the CDR3 is TGTGCCAGTAAGGTAGCGGGGGAATCGGAGCAGTTCTTC.

This clone appeared a single time. This rearrangement joins TRBV18 to TRBJ2-1; D not certain. This CDR3 contains 19 residues. V was cut by 1 base and J by 6 bases, with 25 bases left in between. In germline, CDR1 is KGHSH, CDR2 LQKENI. The CDR3 is CASSPLFPKVIDITNEQFF. The DNA of the CDR3 is TGTGCCAGCTCACCACTTTTCCCTAAGGTCATTGATATAACCAATGAGCAGTTCTTC.

The chain uses TRBV4-1 and TRBJ2-3; TRBD1 is a possible D gene (5 bases). The CDR3 totals 15 residues. CDR1 is MGHRA, CDR2 YSYEKL, per germline. V lost 7 bases and J lost 1, with 15 bases in between. The CDR3 loop is CASNYNEQGTDTQYF. The CDR3 nucleotides are TGCGCCAGCAACTATAACGAACAGGGCACAGATACGCAGTATTTT.

This clone was seen only a few times. V gene TRBV10-3 combines with J gene TRBJ2-7, with D perhaps matching TRBD1 (6 bases). Trimming pared 4 bases from V and 9 bases from J, leaving 10 bases between. Germline V lookup: CDR1 ENHRY, CDR2 SYGVKD. The CDR3 contains 11 residues. CDR3 nucleotide sequence: TGTGCCATCAGTGTGCAGGGGACGCAGTACTTC. Amino acid sequence: CAISVQGTQYF.

The CDR3 DNA is TGCAGTGCTAGACAGGCTGAAGCTTTCTTT. It is translated as CSARQAEAFF. The chain has TRBV20-1 and TRBJ1-1; D is unclear. CDR1 is DFQATT and CDR2 is SNEGSKA in the germline V gene (reference sequence). The CDR3 covers 10 residues. V lost 2 bases to trimming and J lost 6 bases, with 4 bases between them.

The chain recombines TRBV7-9 with TRBJ1-3; D unresolved. Germline V CDR1 and CDR2: SEHNR, FQNEAQ (reference sequence). The CDR3 extends over 15 amino acids. V shed 5 bases and J shed 4 bases, with 15 bases lying between them. The CDR3 loop reads CASSAPLGIGNTIYF. As DNA, the CDR3 is TGTGCCAGCAGCGCCCCCTTGGGCATAGGAAACACCATATATTTT.

The chain carries TRBV5-4 and TRBJ2-2; tentatively, D is TRBD2 (6 bases). Per germline, CDR1 SGHNT and CDR2 YYREEE (reference sequence). V was pared by 0 bases and J by 2 bases, with 14 bases between. This CDR3 has 17 residues. CDR3 protein: CASSLVPASVNTGELFF. The CDR3, as DNA: TGTGCCAGCAGCTTGGTTCCTGCTAGCGTAAACACCGGGGAGCTGTTTTTT.

The rearrangement links TRBV7-8 to TRBJ1-5, with D perhaps TRBD1 (5 bases). Trimming took 2 bases from V and 7 from J, leaving 15 bases between them. Germline-derived CDR1 and CDR2 are SGHVS and FQNEAQ. The CDR3 loop spans 15 amino acids. CDR3 in DNA: TGTGCCAGCAGCTTACAGAAGACAGTCGGGCAGCCCCAGCATTTT. It specifies CASSLQKTVGQPQHF.